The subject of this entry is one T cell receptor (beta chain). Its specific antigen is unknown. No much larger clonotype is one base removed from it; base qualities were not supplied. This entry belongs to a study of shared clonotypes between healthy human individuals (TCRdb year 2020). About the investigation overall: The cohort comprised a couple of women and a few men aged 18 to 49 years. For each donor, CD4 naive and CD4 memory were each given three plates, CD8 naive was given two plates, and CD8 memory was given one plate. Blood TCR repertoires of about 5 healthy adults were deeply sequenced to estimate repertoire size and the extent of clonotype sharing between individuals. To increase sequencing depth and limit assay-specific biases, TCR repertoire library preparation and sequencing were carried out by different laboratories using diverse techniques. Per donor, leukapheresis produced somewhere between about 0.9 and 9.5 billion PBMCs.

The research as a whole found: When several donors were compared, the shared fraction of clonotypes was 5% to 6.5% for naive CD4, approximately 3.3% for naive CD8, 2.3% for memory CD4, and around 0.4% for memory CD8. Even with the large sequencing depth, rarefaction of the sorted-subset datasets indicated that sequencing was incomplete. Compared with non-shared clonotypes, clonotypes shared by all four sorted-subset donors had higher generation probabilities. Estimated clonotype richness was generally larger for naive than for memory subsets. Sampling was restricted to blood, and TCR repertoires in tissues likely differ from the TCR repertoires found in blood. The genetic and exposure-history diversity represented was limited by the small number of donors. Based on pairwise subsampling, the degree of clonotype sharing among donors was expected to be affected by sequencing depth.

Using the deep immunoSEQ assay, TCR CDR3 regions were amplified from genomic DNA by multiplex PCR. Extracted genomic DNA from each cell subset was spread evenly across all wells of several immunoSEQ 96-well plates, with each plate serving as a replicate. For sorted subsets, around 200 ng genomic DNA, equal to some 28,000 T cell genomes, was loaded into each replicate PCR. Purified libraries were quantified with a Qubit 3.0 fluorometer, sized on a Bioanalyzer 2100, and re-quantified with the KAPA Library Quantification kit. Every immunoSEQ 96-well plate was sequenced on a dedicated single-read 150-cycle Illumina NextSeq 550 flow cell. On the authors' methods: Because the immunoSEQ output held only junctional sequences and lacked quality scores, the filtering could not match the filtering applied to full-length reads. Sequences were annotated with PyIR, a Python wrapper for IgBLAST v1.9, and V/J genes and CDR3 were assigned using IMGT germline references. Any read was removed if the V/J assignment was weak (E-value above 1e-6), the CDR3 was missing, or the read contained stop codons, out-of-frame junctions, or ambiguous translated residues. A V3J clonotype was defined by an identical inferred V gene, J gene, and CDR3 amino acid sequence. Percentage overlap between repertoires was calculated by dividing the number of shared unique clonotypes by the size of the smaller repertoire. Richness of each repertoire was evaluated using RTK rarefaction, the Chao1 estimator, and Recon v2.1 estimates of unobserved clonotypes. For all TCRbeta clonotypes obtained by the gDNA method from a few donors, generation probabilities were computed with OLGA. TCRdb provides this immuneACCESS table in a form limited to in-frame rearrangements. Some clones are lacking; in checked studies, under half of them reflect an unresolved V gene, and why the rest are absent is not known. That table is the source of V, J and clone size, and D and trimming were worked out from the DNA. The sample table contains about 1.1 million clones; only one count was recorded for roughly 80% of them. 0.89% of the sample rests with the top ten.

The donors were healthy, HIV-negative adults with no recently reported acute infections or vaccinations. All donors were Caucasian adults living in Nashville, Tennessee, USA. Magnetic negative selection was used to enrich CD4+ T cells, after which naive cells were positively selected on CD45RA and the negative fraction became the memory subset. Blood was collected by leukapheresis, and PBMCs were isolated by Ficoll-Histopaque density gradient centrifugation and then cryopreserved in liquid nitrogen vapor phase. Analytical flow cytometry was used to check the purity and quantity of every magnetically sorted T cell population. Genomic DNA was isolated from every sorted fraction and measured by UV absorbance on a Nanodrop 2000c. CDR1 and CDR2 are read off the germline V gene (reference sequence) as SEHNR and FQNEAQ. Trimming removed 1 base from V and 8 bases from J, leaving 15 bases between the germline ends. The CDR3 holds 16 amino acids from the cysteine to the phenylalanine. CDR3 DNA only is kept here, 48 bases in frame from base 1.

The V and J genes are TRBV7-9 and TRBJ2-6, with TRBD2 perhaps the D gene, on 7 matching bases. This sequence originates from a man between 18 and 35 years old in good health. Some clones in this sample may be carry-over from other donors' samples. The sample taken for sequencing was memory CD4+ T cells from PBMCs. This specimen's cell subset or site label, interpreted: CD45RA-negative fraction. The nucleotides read TGTGCCAGCAGCTTAGAACCAGGGAGGGGGACCAACGTCCTGACTTTC. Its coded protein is CASSLEPGRGTNVLTF.